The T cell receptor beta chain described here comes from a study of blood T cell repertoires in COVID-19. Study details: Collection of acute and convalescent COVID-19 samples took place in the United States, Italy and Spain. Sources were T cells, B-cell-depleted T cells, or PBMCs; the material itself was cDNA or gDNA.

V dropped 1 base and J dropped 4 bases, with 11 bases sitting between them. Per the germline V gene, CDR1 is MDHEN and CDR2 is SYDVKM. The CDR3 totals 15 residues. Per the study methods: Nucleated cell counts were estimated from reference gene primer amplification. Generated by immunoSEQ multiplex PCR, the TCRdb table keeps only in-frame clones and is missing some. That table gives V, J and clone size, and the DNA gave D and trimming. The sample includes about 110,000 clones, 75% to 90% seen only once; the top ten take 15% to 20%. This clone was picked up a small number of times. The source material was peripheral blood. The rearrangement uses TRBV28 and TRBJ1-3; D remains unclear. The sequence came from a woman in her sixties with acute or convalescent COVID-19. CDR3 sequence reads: CASSLLRVTGNTIYF. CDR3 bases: TGTGCCAGCAGTTTATTACGGGTGACCGGAAACACCATATATTTT.